The TCR beta chain described here comes from a study of cytomegalovirus exposure and HLA in healthy donors. The study, taken as a whole, reports: When analyzed later, the rates of TCR association showed variation by HLA locus, with DRB1 the most and HLA-C the fewest. Using a false discovery rate of 0.05, a later analysis showed that about 16,000 TCR beta sequences were associated with HLA alleles.

As regards this clone: Its antigen is still unknown.

The primer mix had 60 Vbeta and 13 Jbeta primers. The table came from immunoSEQ multiplex PCR; TCRdb's copy has only in-frame clones and leaves some out. Of over 150,000 clones listed, about 65% are singletons. V lost 5 bases, J lost 8 bases, and 16 bases lay in between. The CDR3 loop spans 14 amino acids. Germline loops: CDR1 SGHTA, CDR2 FQGNSA. Sample: PBMCs. The chain recombines TRBV7-2 with TRBJ2-1; D possibly corresponds to TRBD2 (6 bases). The sequence was obtained from a woman between 18 and 29 years old in good health and CMV-seropositive. The CDR3 DNA sequence: TGTGCCAGCAGCCCGGGACTGTTAATCCATGAGCAGTTCTTC. Amino acids: CASSPGLLIHEQFF.